This TCR beta chain was sequenced during a study of blood T cells in healthy people across ages (dated by TCRdb to between 2014 and 2017). In the study overall: In model experiments, template switching captured about one uniquely barcoded TCR beta cDNA molecule for every two T cells. Age-related changes in TCR beta repertoire diversity were measured in the study by deep sequencing normalized with unique cDNA molecular identifiers. The donors were split into four age groups: young (average 16 years), middle-aged (roughly 39), aged (approximately 60) and long-lived (roughly 86). To avoid experimental bias, donors of different ages were distributed randomly across sequencing lanes. The study analyzed two additional independent replicas of 1 million unique cDNA reads from the same blood draw for two donors, one aged 18 to 29 and one aged 80 or older. Results the study describes overall, beyond this receptor: Compared with the aged group, the long-lived group had more naive CD4+ T cells, fewer expanded clones and increased TCR diversity, a pattern suggesting age selection. Because profiling used bulk unsorted PBMCs, naive and antigen-experienced compartments could not be compared conclusively. Because donor CMV infection status was unknown, age-related changes in expanded clonotypes were potentially confounded. Estimates of total diversity based on one million sequenced T cells were regarded as lower bounds and as underestimates. Observed TCR beta diversity per million T cells fell roughly linearly with age, and a significant reduction was already apparent by age about 38. Observed TCR beta diversity correlated strongly with the percentage of naive T cells measured by flow cytometry.

The protocol used for the library was 5' RACE. The sequencer listed for this sample is Illumina HiSeq 2500. The second PCR ran for roughly 6 to 11 cycles and used a J-beta primer mix along with a sample-barcoded 5' primer. Each TCR beta cDNA molecule received a unique molecular identifier from a template-switch 5' adaptor carrying 12 random nucleotides. Each sample yielded at least 2.5 million CDR3-containing paired-end reads. The Mint cDNA synthesis kit, primed by a TRBC-specific oligonucleotide, was used to synthesize first-strand cDNA from all RNA. Following uracil-DNA glycosylase treatment, a first 18-cycle PCR with universal primers M1SS and BC2_uni_R was performed on all cDNA. The study's own analysis went as follows. Each sample was normalized by randomly selecting 1 million high-quality reads, each carrying a distinct molecular identifier. Instead of being binned into consensus sequences, reads that shared molecular identifiers were thrown out. MiTCR, with a Q25 quality threshold and the strictest error-elimination algorithm, was used for CDR3 identification, clonotype clustering and error correction. A nonparametric unseen species model with Euler transformation was used to estimate lower-bound total TCR beta diversity. TCRdb trimmed public reads at Q25 via fastp, called clones via MiXCR and kept in-frame beta chains. Merged by CDR3 protein, the rows form single entries marked with the most common genes and DNA. The V and J calls, along with clone size, are taken from TCRdb and not from the paper's own processing. For this sample there are 1.2 million to 1.5 million distinct CDR3 sequences; 45% to 70% appear just once. Under 8.5% of the sample belongs to the ten largest clones.

Of note for this clonotype: Its antigen specificity is not known. No base qualities exist here, and no much larger clone lies one base off it.

The CDR3 covers 14 residues, taking in both the cysteine and the phenylalanine. Of the read, only the CDR3 DNA is kept; its 42 bases are in frame from base 1. The germline V gene (reference sequence) supplies CDR1 MNHEY and CDR2 SMNVEV. V ends up 6 bases short and J 7 bases short, with an unmatched junction base count of 7. Systemically healthy Caucasian individuals from Russia, 39 in total and aged about 6 to 95 years, were included as donors. Each donor gave about 9.2 milliliters of peripheral blood, drawn into EDTA-treated Vacutainer tubes. Ficoll-Paque density-gradient centrifugation was used to isolate PBMCs, with at least 7 million obtained per sample. Total RNA was extracted from PBMCs with Trizol reagent, with at least 5.5 micrograms obtained per sample. The percentages of naive CD45RAhigh/CD27high T cells were determined by flow cytometry on a PBMC aliquot from every donor.

The TCR originated in a man between 18 and 29 years old in good health. This sequence uses TRBV27 and TRBJ2-7, with 12 central nucleotides matching TRBD2. Material: blood. CDR3 reads: CASRGLAGANEQYF. Read as DNA, the sequence is TGTGCCAGCAGGGGACTAGCGGGTGCCAATGAGCAGTACTTC.